This T cell receptor (beta chain) was profiled in a study of shared clonotypes between healthy human individuals. CDR3 length: 14 amino acids. Germline CDR1 reads SNHLY; CDR2 reads FYNNEI. Trimming removed 1 base at V and 4 bases at J, with 10 bases between. Genomic DNA of each subset was evenly split across several immunoSEQ plates. TCRdb's table, derived via immunoSEQ multiplex PCR, lists solely in-frame clones and lacks some. Of hundreds of thousands of clones listed, around two thirds were seen once; the top ten hold approximately 1.7%. The source material was memory CD4+ T cells sorted from blood. The subset: CD45RA-negative fraction. The sequence was collected from a woman aged 25 to 39 in good health. The chain couples TRBV2 to TRBJ1-2, with D possibly being TRBD1 (6 bases). CDR3 bases: TGTGCCAGCAGTGAAGGACAGGACGGCTATGGCTACACCTTC. Its protein product is CASSEGQDGYGYTF.